Detailed here is one TCR beta chain. Repertoires were generated with immunoSEQ multiplex PCR, while TCRdb's copy carries only in-frame clones and drops some. This repertoire shows about 1.5 million clones, approximately 98% found once; its top ten account for about 0.4%. This entry is derived from a study of shared clonotypes between healthy human individuals. Trimming stripped 5 bases from V and 3 bases from J, with 17 bases between. CDR1 and CDR2 (germline): SSHAT, FNYEAQ (reference sequence). The CDR3 has 15 amino acids. This receptor was identified in a man aged 25 to 45 in good health. The V call is TRBV7-7, the J call TRBJ2-7, with D perhaps matching TRBD1 (6 bases). The material sequenced was naive CD4+ T cells sorted from blood. The subset: CD45RA+ positively selected. In DNA, the CDR3 is TGTGCCAGCAGCCCGCTAACCACAGGGAACTACGAGCAGTACTTC. This gives the protein CASSPLTTGNYEQYF.